The present T cell receptor (beta chain) was sequenced within a study of shared clonotypes between healthy human individuals (dated by TCRdb to about 2020). Regarding the research as a whole: Three men and a couple of women, aged 18 to 49 years, made up the cohort. For each donor, CD4 naive and CD4 memory were each run on three plates, CD8 naive on two plates, and CD8 memory on one plate. To estimate repertoire size and how much clonotype sharing occurs between individuals, the study deeply sequenced the blood TCR repertoires of several healthy adults. To increase sequencing depth and limit assay-specific biases, TCR repertoire library preparation and sequencing were carried out by different laboratories using diverse techniques. Per donor, leukapheresis produced somewhere between about 0.85 and 8.9 billion PBMCs. The paper's findings and limits, for the study overall: Rarefaction of sorted-subset datasets indicated incomplete sequencing despite the large sequencing depth. Roughly 5% of naive CD4, around 3.5% of naive CD8, 2.3% of memory CD4, and 0.4% of memory CD8 clonotypes were shared across several donors. Estimated clonotype richness was generally larger for naive than for memory subsets. Because the study included a small number of donors, the genetic and exposure-history diversity represented was limited. Sampling was restricted to blood, and TCR repertoires in tissues likely differ from the TCR repertoires found in blood. Clonotypes shared by all four sorted-subset donors showed higher generation probabilities than non-shared clonotypes. Pairwise subsampling led to the expectation that sequencing depth would affect the degree of clonotype sharing among donors.

For the CD8 naive samples, CD45RO-negative cells were positively selected for CCR7, yielding a CD45RA+CCR7+ population from which TemRA cells were excluded. The donors were healthy, HIV-negative adults who had no recently reported acute infections or vaccinations. Every donor was a Caucasian adult living in Nashville, Tennessee, USA. After blood collection by leukapheresis, PBMCs were isolated using Ficoll-Histopaque density gradient centrifugation and then cryopreserved in the vapor phase of liquid nitrogen. Analytical flow cytometry was used to check the purity and quantity of each magnetically sorted T cell population. From each sorted fraction, genomic DNA was isolated and quantified by UV absorbance on a Nanodrop 2000c. This clone appeared once. The target of this receptor is not known. No base quality values were provided; no much bigger clone lies one nucleotide off. Measured from the cysteine to the phenylalanine, the CDR3 is 16 residues long. The CDR3 DNA has 48 bases and is translated from base 1. The germline V gene sets CDR1 to MNHNS and CDR2 to SASEGT. V loses 4 bases, J loses 7 bases, and the germline ends lie 22 bases apart.

Using the deep immunoSEQ assay, multiplex PCR amplified TCR CDR3 regions from genomic DNA. Genomic DNA extracted from each cell subset was distributed evenly over all wells of several immunoSEQ 96-well plates, and each plate served as one replicate. For sorted subsets, 150 to 200 ng genomic DNA, equal to 30,000 or so T cell genomes, was loaded into each replicate PCR. Purified libraries were measured with a Qubit 3.0 fluorometer, size-checked on a Bioanalyzer 2100, and measured again with the KAPA Library Quantification kit. Every immunoSEQ 96-well plate was sequenced on a separate single-read 150-cycle Illumina NextSeq 550 flow cell. The original methods were these. The immunoSEQ output contained only junctional sequences without quality scores, so filtering could not match that applied to full-length reads. Sequences were annotated with PyIR, a Python wrapper for IgBLAST v1.9, using IMGT germline references to assign V/J genes and CDR3. Reads with weak V/J assignments (E-value above 1e-6), missing CDR3, stop codons, out-of-frame junctions, or ambiguous translated residues were removed. V3J clonotypes were defined by identical inferred V gene, J gene, and CDR3 amino acid sequence. To compute the percentage overlap between repertoires, the number of shared unique clonotypes was divided by the size of the smaller repertoire. Richness of each repertoire was evaluated using RTK rarefaction, the Chao1 estimator, and Recon v2.1 estimates of unobserved clonotypes. OLGA was used to compute generation probabilities for all TCRbeta clonotypes that the gDNA method yielded from several donors. TCRdb stores this immuneACCESS table with in-frame sequences only. Part of the clones is absent; in the studies checked, under half of the shortfall reflects unresolved V genes, and no reason is known for the rest. V and J calls and clone size follow that table, whereas D and trimming were derived from the DNA. In this sample the table shows about 2 million clones, about 95% of which occur a single time. Of the sample, more than 0.9% falls within the top ten clones.

The V gene is TRBV6-1 and the J gene is TRBJ1-1, with no D gene named confidently. The clonotype comes from a man younger than 35 in good health. Sequences were obtained from naive CD8+ T cells sorted from blood. The sample's cell subset or site, from its label and the paper: CD45RA+CCR7+. The DNA is as follows: TGTGCCAGCAGTGTCGTTGTGTGGGGATCTAGAGGTGAAGCTTTCTTT. The encoded protein is CASSVVVWGSRGEAFF.